The rows below give T cell receptor beta chains drawn from one sample of a study of cytomegalovirus exposure and HLA in healthy donors. The assay was immunoSEQ multiplex PCR, and TCRdb's table has in-frame clones only and misses some. The table includes some 180,000 clones, 65% to 85% detected once. Source material: PBMCs. Receptors were obtained from a woman aged 25 to 39 in good health and CMV-seronegative. Both conserved end residues are part of each CDR3. Fields, in order: clone size, D gene, J gene, V gene, CDR3 DNA, CDR3 protein. A D gene is named only where the DNA matches it firmly. The listing skips clone size in some rows; elsewhere it reads once, few, many or a size class.

once	TRBD1	TRBJ1-3	TRBV18	TGTGCCAGCTCACCAACAAGGGACAGCTCTGGAAACACCATATATTTT	CASSPTRDSSGNTIYF
.	.	TRBJ1-6	TRBV6-5	TGTGCCAGCAGTTCCAGAGGTGGCTATAATTCACCCCTCCACTTT	CASSSRGGYNSPLHF
.	.	TRBJ2-4	TRBV5-1	TGCGCCAGCAGCTATGGACTGGGGGGAGACATTCAGTACTTC	CASSYGLGGDIQYF
.	TRBD1	TRBJ2-5	TRBV5-1	TGCGCCAGCAGCTTTGGCACAGGGGGTATGGAGACCCAGTACTTC	CASSFGTGGMETQYF
.	.	TRBJ1-5	TRBV19	TGTGCCAGTAGTTCGAGGGGGGGCCTCAATCAGCCCCAGCATTTT	CASSSRGGLNQPQHF
.	TRBD1	TRBJ2-7	TRBV7-9	TGTGCCAGCAGCTCCCCTACAGGGGGTGCCTACGAGCAGTACTTC	CASSSPTGGAYEQYF
.	.	TRBJ2-5	TRBV14	TGTGCCAGCAGCGTACTAACTCAAGAGACCCAGTACTTC	CASSVLTQETQYF
.	.	TRBJ2-7	TRBV7-2	TGTGCCAGCAGCGTAAGTCGGATAGCGGTAACCTACGAGCAGTACTTC	CASSVSRIAVTYEQYF
once	.	TRBJ2-7	TRBV30	TGTGCCTGGAGTGGTCAGGACTCCTACGAGCAGTACTTC	CAWSGQDSYEQYF
.	.	TRBJ2-2	TRBV6-5	TGTGCCAGCAGTTACACGACAGGAAGGGACGGGGAGCTGTTTTTT	CASSYTTGRDGELFF
.	.	TRBJ1-2	TRBV28	TGTGCCAGCAGTTTTGTTGGCAGGGAAACATACTATGGCTACACCTTC	CASSFVGRETYYGYTF
once	.	TRBJ1-1	TRBV10-3	TGTGCCATCAGTGAAAGGCAGGTGAACACTGAAGCTTTCTTT	CAISERQVNTEAFF
.	.	TRBJ1-1	TRBV18	TGTGCCAGCTCACCTACTTCCGGGGGTTTAAACACTGAAGCTTTCTTT	CASSPTSGGLNTEAFF
.	TRBD2	TRBJ2-5	TRBV25-1	TGTGCCAGCAGTGATCCTGGGACTAGTGGAGAGACCCAGTACTTC	CASSDPGTSGETQYF
few	TRBD2	TRBJ2-3	TRBV7-9	TGTGCCAGCAGCGTATCACTAGCGGGAGGCGCAGATACGCAGTATTTT	CASSVSLAGGADTQYF
.	TRBD2	TRBJ2-5	TRBV4-1	TGCGCCAGCAGCCAAGATAGGACTAGCGGGTACCAAGAGACCCAGTACTTC	CASSQDRTSGYQETQYF
few	TRBD2	TRBJ2-1	TRBV6-4	TGTGCCAGCAGTGACTCTAGCGGGAGCAGCAATGAGCAGTTCTTC	CASSDSSGSSNEQFF
.	TRBD1	TRBJ1-4	TRBV5-1	TGCGCCAGCAGCCCCCGGGGACAGGGGAATGAAAAACTGTTTTTT	CASSPRGQGNEKLFF
.	.	TRBJ2-3	TRBV4-2	TGTGCCAGCAGCCAGGGGGCACGGGGCACAGATACGCAGTATTTT	CASSQGARGTDTQYF
.	.	TRBJ1-1	TRBV4-1	TGCGCCACGACCGACAGAACCAATGAAGCTTTCTTT	CATTDRTNEAFF
.	.	TRBJ2-7	TRBV6-1	TGTGCCAGCAGTGACAGATACGAGCAGTACTTC	CASSDRYEQYF
.	.	TRBJ2-7	TRBV29-1	TGCAGCGTTGAGGGGGGGCGGGGGCACGAGCAGTACTTC	CSVEGGRGHEQYF
.	TRBD2	TRBJ2-1	TRBV30	TGTGCCTGGAGTGAACTAGCGGGAGGGCGTGGGCAGTTCTTC	CAWSELAGGRGQFF
.	TRBD2	TRBJ2-7	TRBV5-1	TGCGCCAGCTATTGGGCTAGCGGTGCAGTAGAGCAGTACTTC	CASYWASGAVEQYF
few	.	TRBJ2-7	TRBV4-1	TGCGCCAGCAGCCAAGCCAACCAGAGGGAGGCCTACGAGCAGTACTTC	CASSQANQREAYEQYF
.	.	TRBJ1-2	TRBV10-2	TGCGCCAGCAGTGAGTCTTGGCAGAACTATGGCTACCCCTTC	CASSESWQNYGYPF
.	.	TRBJ2-7	TRBV5-8	TGTGCCAGCAGCTTGGCCGAACTAGGCGGGACCTACGAGCAGTACTTC	CASSLAELGGTYEQYF
once	.	TRBJ2-7	TRBV7-6	TGTGCCAGCAGCCCGTCGGACAGAATGTTCTACGAGCAGTACTTC	CASSPSDRMFYEQYF
.	.	TRBJ1-1	TRBV30	TGTGCCTGGAGTAAGGACACGGACACTGAAGCTTTCTTT	CAWSKDTDTEAFF